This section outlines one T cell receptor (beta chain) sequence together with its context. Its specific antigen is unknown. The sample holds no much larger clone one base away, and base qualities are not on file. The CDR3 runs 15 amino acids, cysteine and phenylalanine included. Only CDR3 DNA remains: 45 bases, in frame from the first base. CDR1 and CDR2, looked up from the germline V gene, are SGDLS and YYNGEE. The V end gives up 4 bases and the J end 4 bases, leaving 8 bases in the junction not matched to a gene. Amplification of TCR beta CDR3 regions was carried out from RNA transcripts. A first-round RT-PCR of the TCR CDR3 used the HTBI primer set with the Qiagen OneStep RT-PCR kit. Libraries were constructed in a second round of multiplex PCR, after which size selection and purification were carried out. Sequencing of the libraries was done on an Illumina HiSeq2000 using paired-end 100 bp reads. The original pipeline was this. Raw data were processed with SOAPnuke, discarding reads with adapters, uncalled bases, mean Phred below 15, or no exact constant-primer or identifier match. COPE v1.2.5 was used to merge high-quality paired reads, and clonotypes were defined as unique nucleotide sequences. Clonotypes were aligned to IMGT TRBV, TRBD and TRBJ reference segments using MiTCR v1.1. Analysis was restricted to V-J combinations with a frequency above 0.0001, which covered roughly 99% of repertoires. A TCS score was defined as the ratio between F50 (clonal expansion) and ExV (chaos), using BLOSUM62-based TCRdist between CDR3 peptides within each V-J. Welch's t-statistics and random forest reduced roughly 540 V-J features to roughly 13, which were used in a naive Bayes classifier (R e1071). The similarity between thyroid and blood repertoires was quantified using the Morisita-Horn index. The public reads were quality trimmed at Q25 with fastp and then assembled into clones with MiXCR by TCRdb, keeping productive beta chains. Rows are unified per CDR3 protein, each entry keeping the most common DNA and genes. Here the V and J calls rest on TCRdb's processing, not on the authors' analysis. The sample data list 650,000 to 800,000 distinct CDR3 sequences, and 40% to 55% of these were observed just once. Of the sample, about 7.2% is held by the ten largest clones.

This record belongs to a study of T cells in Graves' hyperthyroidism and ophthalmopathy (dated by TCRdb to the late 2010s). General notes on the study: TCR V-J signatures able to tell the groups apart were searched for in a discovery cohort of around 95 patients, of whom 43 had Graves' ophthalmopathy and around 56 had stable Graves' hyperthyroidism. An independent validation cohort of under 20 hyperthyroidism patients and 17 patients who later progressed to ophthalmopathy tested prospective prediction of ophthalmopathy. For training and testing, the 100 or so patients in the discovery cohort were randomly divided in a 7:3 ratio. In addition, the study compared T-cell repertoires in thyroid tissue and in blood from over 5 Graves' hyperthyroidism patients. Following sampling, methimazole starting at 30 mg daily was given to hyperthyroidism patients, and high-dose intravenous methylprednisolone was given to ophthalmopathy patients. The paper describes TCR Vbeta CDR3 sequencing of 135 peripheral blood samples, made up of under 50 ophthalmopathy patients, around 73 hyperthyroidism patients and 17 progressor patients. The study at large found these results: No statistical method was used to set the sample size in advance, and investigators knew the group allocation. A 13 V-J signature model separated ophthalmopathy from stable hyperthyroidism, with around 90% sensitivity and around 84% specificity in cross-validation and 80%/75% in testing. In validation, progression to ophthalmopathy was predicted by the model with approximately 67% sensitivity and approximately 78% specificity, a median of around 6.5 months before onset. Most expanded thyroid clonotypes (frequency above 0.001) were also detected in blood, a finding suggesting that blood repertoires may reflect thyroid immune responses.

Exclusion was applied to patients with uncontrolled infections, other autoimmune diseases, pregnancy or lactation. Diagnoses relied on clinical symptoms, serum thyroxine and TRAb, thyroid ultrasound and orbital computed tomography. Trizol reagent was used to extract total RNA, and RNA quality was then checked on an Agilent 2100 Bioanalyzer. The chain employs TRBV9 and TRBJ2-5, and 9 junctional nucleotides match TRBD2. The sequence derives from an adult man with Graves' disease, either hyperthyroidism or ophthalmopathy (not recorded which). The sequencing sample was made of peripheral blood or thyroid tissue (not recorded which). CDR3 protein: CASSPIAGVGETQYF. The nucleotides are TGTGCCAGCAGCCCCATAGCGGGAGTAGGAGAGACCCAGTACTTC.